This note documents a single T cell receptor (beta chain) sequence. No antigen is known for it. V lost 4 bases and J 2 bases, leaving 11 bases between the germline ends. Per germline, CDR1 MDHEN and CDR2 SYDVKM. This CDR3 is built from 15 residues. The PCR ran on 60 Vbeta and 13 Jbeta primers. TCRdb's table, derived via immunoSEQ multiplex PCR, lists solely in-frame clones and lacks some. Among roughly 100,000 clones, about a tenth were seen once, and the ten largest hold just over 5%. The sample is drawn from a study of cytomegalovirus exposure and HLA in healthy donors. Overall study context: Caucasian-associated ancestry cluster membership applied to 75% to 85% of a few hundred genotyped donors.

Study outcomes and limitations: It was likely that a cluster of highly shared sequence variants was a sequencing artifact. In a later analysis, TCR beta V- and J-gene trimming showed a link to a missense DCLRE1C variant.

The sequenced sample consisted of PBMCs. This sequence joins TRBV28 and TRBJ1-4; D might be TRBD1 (5 bases). The receptor comes from a man aged 45 to 65 in good health and CMV-seropositive. The CDR3: CASSSTGNTNEKLFF. CDR3 sequence (DNA): TGTGCCAGCAGTTCCACAGGCAACACTAATGAAAAACTGTTTTTT.